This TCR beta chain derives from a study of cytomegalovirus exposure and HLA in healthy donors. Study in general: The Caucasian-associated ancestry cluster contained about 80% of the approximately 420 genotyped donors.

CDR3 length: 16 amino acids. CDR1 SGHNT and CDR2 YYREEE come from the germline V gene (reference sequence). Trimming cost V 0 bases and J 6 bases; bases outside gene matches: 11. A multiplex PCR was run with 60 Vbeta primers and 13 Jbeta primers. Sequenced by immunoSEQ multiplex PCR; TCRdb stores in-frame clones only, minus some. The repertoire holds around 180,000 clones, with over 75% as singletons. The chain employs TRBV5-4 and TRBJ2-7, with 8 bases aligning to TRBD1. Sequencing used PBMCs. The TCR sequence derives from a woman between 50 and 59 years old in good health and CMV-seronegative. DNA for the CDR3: TGTGCCAGCAGCTTGGCCTCAGGACAGGGAGGCATCGAGCAGTACTTC. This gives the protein CASSLASGQGGIEQYF.